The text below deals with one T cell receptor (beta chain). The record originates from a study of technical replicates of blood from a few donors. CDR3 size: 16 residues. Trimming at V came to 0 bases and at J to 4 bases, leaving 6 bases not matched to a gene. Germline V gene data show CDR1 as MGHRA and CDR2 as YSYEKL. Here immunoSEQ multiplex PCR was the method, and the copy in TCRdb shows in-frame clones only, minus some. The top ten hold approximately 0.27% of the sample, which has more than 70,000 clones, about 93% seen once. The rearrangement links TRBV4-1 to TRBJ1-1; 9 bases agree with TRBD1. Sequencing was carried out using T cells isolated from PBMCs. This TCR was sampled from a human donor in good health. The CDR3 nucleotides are TGCGCCAGCAGCCAAGAGGTTACAGGGGGCGGCACTGAAGCTTTCTTT. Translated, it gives CASSQEVTGGGTEAFF.